The clone carrying this T cell receptor (beta chain) was recorded a few times. TCRdb fed the 5' RACE reads into MiXCR, producing one record per CDR3 protein. The sample carries some 54,000 distinct CDR3 sequences, 17% recorded once. The CDR3 covers 14 residues. V gave up 2 bases and J gave up 8 bases, with 10 bases separating them. The V gene's germline CDR1 is MNHEY and CDR2 SVGAGI. V gene TRBV6-5 combines with J gene TRBJ1-6; no firm D call. The sequence came from a female donor with breast cancer. The sample was naive CD4+ T cells sorted from blood. Subset noted: naive CD4+ T cells, CD4+CD45RA+CD25-. The CDR3 bases are TGTGCCAGCAGTTACCTCAGGTGGGATTCACCCCTCCACTTT. It specifies CASSYLRWDSPLHF.